These 24 T cell receptor beta chains originate from one sample sequenced in a study of blood T cell repertoires in COVID-19. Method: immunoSEQ multiplex PCR; TCRdb's copy keeps in-frame clones and lacks some. The table lists hundreds of thousands of clones, just under 90% of them singletons. Sequenced: peripheral blood. The receptors were sampled from a woman aged 18-30 years with acute or convalescent COVID-19.

The DNA of the CDR3 is TGTGCCAGCAGCCCCCGCCCTAGCAATGAGCAGTTCTTC. Protein sequence: CASSPRPSNEQFF. V is TRBV7-2 and J is TRBJ2-1; D gene ambiguous. Trimming pared 5 bases from V and 6 bases from J, leaving 11 bases between. The CDR3 consists of 13 residues. From germline, CDR1 is SGHTA and CDR2 FQGNSA. The full variable domain, with the rest looked up from reference TRBV7-2 and TRBJ2-1, is GAGVSQSPSNKVTEKGKDVELRCDPISGHTALYWYRQSLGQGLEFLIYFQGNSAPDKSGLPSDRFSAERTGGSVSTLTIQRTQQEDSAVYLCASSPRPSNEQFFGPGTRLTVL.

The V gene is TRBV24-1, the J gene TRBJ2-2; TRBD1 agrees at 7 bases. This CDR3 comprises 14 residues. V gave up 10 bases and J gave up 1 base; unmatched junction bases: 5. The germline CDR1 and CDR2 sequences are KGHDR and SFDVKD. In nucleotides, the CDR3 is TGTGCCACGACAGGGACAGAGAACACCGGGGAGCTGTTTTTT. Protein sequence: CATTGTENTGELFF.

This chain uses TRBV6-5 with TRBJ1-2, with 7 positions matching TRBD1. CDR3 length: 13 amino acids. The V gene end was trimmed by 6 bases and the J gene end by 2 bases; junction bases not matched to a gene: 3. Germline-derived CDR1 and CDR2 are MNHEY and SVGAGI. In nucleotides, the CDR3 is TGTGCCAGCAGGACAGGGATAAACTATGGCTACACCTTC. Protein product: CASRTGINYGYTF.

The gene calls are TRBV5-1 and TRBJ1-2, with 7 bases aligning to TRBD1. Germline-derived CDR1 and CDR2 are SGHRS and YFSETQ. Unmatched junction bases numbered 14, after V lost 4 bases and J lost 8 bases. This CDR3 is built from 15 residues. Written as DNA, the CDR3 is TGCGCCAGCAGCCCGCAACGAACAGGGGTCTGGGGCTACACCTTC. Amino acid sequence: CASSPQRTGVWGYTF.

The chain carries TRBV5-1 and TRBJ1-1; D is ambiguous. V lost 2 bases and J 7 bases, leaving 6 bases between the germline ends. CDR3 length: 11 amino acids. Germline V gives CDR1 SGHRS, CDR2 YFSETQ. CDR3 DNA sequence: TGCGCCAGCAGCTTTAGCGGTGAAGCTTTCTTT. Encoded protein: CASSFSGEAFF.

This clone was picked up a small number of times. J is TRBJ1-4 and V is TRBV18; TRBD1 is a possible D gene (5 bases). The V gene's germline CDR1 is KGHSH and CDR2 LQKENI. This CDR3 has 13 amino acids. V lost 4 bases and J 8 bases, leaving 11 bases between the germline ends. The CDR3 DNA sequence: TGTGCCAGCTCACGAGACAGCCGAGAAAAACTGTTTTTT. Amino acid sequence: CASSRDSREKLFF.

J is TRBJ2-5 and V is TRBV2; TRBD1 matches 7 bases. Trimming at V came to 4 bases and at J to 2 bases, leaving 7 bases not matched to a gene. The CDR3 length is 15 residues. Per germline, CDR1 SNHLY and CDR2 FYNNEI. The CDR3 DNA sequence: TGTGCCAGCAGTGTTGATTACAGGGGTCAAGAGACCCAGTACTTC. Its protein product is CASSVDYRGQETQYF. The full variable domain, completed using reference TRBV2 and TRBJ2-5, is EPEVTQTPSHQVTQMGQEVILRCVPISNHLYFYWYRQILGQKVEFLVSFYNNEISEKSEIFDDQFSVERPDGSNFTLKIRSTKLEDSAMYFCASSVDYRGQETQYFGPGTRLLVL.

This clone came up once. The chain has TRBV9 and TRBJ2-3; the D is unclear. V lost 7 bases and J 8 bases, leaving 11 bases between the germline ends. CDR1 and CDR2 (germline): SGDLS, YYNGEE. The CDR3 consists of 11 residues. CDR3 sequence: CASGDSGTQYF. CDR3 nucleotides: TGTGCCAGCGGAGATTCGGGTACGCAGTATTTT.

V gene TRBV7-2 combines with J gene TRBJ1-2, with a tentative D call TRBD1 (6 bases). Between the trimmed V and J ends, which lost 4 bases and 6 bases, there was a span of 15 bases. There are 14 residues in the CDR3. Germline V gene data show CDR1 as SGHTA and CDR2 as FQGNSA. The CDR3 reads CASSSERGAHGYTF. The CDR3 nucleotides are TGTGCCAGCAGCTCCGAGCGGGGGGCGCATGGCTACACCTTC.

The chain uses TRBV5-4 and TRBJ2-1; D might be TRBD2 (5 bases). The CDR3 is 15 residues long. With 0 bases removed from V and 4 bases from J, the gap between germline ends came to 11 bases. Germline CDR1 is SGHNT and CDR2 is YYREEE (reference sequence). CDR3 region: CASSLGRGLYNEQFF. Written as DNA, the CDR3 is TGTGCCAGCAGCTTGGGACGGGGATTGTACAATGAGCAGTTCTTC.

The count of this clone is one. The V gene is TRBV5-1, the J gene TRBJ2-7, with TRBD2 as a possible D gene (5 bases). Trimming took 1 base from V and 4 from J, leaving 12 bases between them. The length of the CDR3 is 14 residues. CDR1 is SGHRS and CDR2 is YFSETQ in the germline V gene. CDR3 protein: CASSLISGGYEQYF. The CDR3 DNA is TGCGCCAGCAGCTTGATATCCGGCGGGTACGAGCAGTACTTC. Looking up the rest from reference TRBV5-1 and TRBJ2-7 gives the full variable domain: KAGVTQTPRYLIKTRGQQVTLSCSPISGHRSVSWYQQTPGQGLQFLFEYFSETQRNKGNFPGRFSGRQFSNSRSEMNVSTLELGDSALYLCASSLISGGYEQYFGPGTRLTVT.

J is TRBJ1-1 and V is TRBV19; D might be TRBD1 (6 bases). Trimming pared 4 bases from V and 4 bases from J, leaving 13 bases between. There are 14 residues in the CDR3. Germline CDR1 and CDR2: LNHDA and SQIVND (reference sequence). The CDR3 nucleotides are TGTGCCAGTAGTACGAGAGGGGGATTCACTGAAGCTTTCTTT. Protein sequence: CASSTRGGFTEAFF.

The V and J genes are TRBV7-9 and TRBJ1-2; D is ambiguous. The length of the CDR3 is 12 residues. Trimming removed 5 bases at V and 8 bases at J, with 12 bases between. Germline V lookup: CDR1 SEHNR, CDR2 FQNEAQ (reference sequence). Here the CDR3 reads CASSPYRGGYTF. Written as DNA, the CDR3 is TGTGCCAGCAGCCCATACCGGGGAGGCTACACCTTC.

The chain uses TRBV5-6 and TRBJ1-2; 11 nucleotides match TRBD1. V was clipped by 3 bases and J by 5 bases; unmatched bases: 3. Germline V gene sequence: CDR1 SGHDT, CDR2 YYEEEE. The CDR3 totals 14 residues. The DNA for the CDR3 is TGTGCCAGCAGCTCAGGGACAGGGGGATATGGCTACACCTTC. Amino acids: CASSSGTGGYGYTF.

The chain is built from TRBV5-4 and TRBJ2-7; 15 bases line up with TRBD2. The V gene end was trimmed by 0 bases and the J gene end by 6 bases; junction bases not matched to a gene: 1. Germline assignment: CDR1 SGHNT and CDR2 YYREEE (reference sequence). The CDR3 has 15 amino acids. The CDR3 sequence: CASSLEGLAGGEQYF. The CDR3 coding sequence is TGTGCCAGCAGCTTGGAGGGACTAGCGGGGGGCGAGCAGTACTTC.

The V and J genes are TRBV7-6 and TRBJ1-1; possible D gene TRBD1, 6 bases. This CDR3 has 14 amino acids. The V end lost 2 bases, the J end lost 2 bases, and 9 bases lay between the germline ends. The germline V gene encodes CDR1 SGHVS and CDR2 FNYEAQ. The CDR3 loop is CASSLRRGNTEAFF. CDR3 sequence (DNA): TGTGCCAGCAGCTTACGCAGGGGAAACACTGAAGCTTTCTTT.

The chain employs TRBV21-1 and TRBJ1-4. TRBV21-1 is designated a pseudogene. The CDR3 is 14 residues long. The CDR3 nucleotides are TGTGCCAGCAGTAGCAAGGCGTATAATGAAAAACTGTTTTTT. This translates into CASSSKAYNEKLFF.

The rearrangement links TRBV6-1 to TRBJ2-7, with unresolved D. CDR1 is MNHNS, CDR2 SASEGT, per germline. This CDR3 spans 14 amino acids. V lost 0 bases, J lost 3 bases, and 9 bases lay in between. The CDR3 is CASSEALRGYEQYF. Written as DNA, the CDR3 is TGTGCCAGCAGTGAAGCGCTCAGAGGCTACGAGCAGTACTTC.

V usage is TRBV4-3 and J usage is TRBJ1-2; no firm D call. Germline V gene data show CDR1 as LGHNA and CDR2 as YSLEER. The V gene lost 3 bases and the J gene lost 2 bases, with 13 bases spanning the gap. There are 15 residues in the CDR3. CDR3 bases: TGCGCCAGCAGCCACTCCGTGGGAGGGAACTATGGCTACACCTTC. As protein: CASSHSVGGNYGYTF.

This clone was picked up one time. The chain links TRBV6-2 or TRBV6-3 to TRBJ2-1, with D maybe TRBD1 (5 bases). CDR1 and CDR2 (germline): MNHEY, SVGEGT. The CDR3 sequence is 13 residues long. Trimming took off 4 bases at V and 3 bases at J, with 7 bases between the two ends. CDR3 region: CASSWGDYNEQFF. CDR3 sequence (DNA): TGTGCCAGCAGTTGGGGCGACTACAATGAGCAGTTCTTC.

The V call is TRBV3-1 (or the pseudogene TRBV3-2), the J call TRBJ1-2, with unresolved D. There are 15 residues in the CDR3. Trimming left V 0 bases short and J 4 bases short, with 12 bases between. Germline V gene sequence: CDR1 LGHDT, CDR2 YNNKEL (reference sequence). As DNA, the CDR3 is TGTGCCAGCAGCCAAGAGCGGGGTATTATCTATGGCTACACCTTC. It yields the protein CASSQERGIIYGYTF.

J is TRBJ2-2 and V is TRBV12-5, with 7 positions matching TRBD2. Losses at the gene ends were 7 bases for V and 3 bases for J; bases not matched to a gene: 11. Germline loops: CDR1 LGHNT, CDR2 FRNRAP. CDR3 length: 16 amino acids. DNA for the CDR3: TGTGCTAGTGCCCCCGGGGGGTCCTATTACACCGGGGAGCTGTTTTTT. As protein: CASAPGGSYYTGELFF.

The V and J genes are TRBV15 and TRBJ1-5, with 7 nucleotides matching TRBD1. The V segment lost 3 bases and the J segment 5 bases; nucleotides outside the gene matches: 10. The CDR3 contains 16 residues. Germline values: CDR1 LNHNV, CDR2 YYDKDF (reference sequence). The CDR3 sequence is CATSRGVGQGDQPQHF. In DNA, the CDR3 is TGTGCCACCAGCAGGGGGGTCGGCCAGGGGGATCAGCCCCAGCATTTT.

V gene TRBV15 combines with J gene TRBJ2-7, with 7 bases identical to TRBD2. The CDR3 is made up of 12 amino acids. Trimming removed 5 bases from V and 4 bases from J; junction bases left unmatched: 2. The germline V gene has CDR1 LNHNV and CDR2 YYDKDF (reference sequence). Written as DNA, the CDR3 is TGTGCCACCAGCCCGGGGGGTTACGAGCAGTACTTC. It specifies CATSPGGYEQYF.